This is a list of T cell receptor beta chains from one sample in a study of PD-1 and CTLA-4 blockade in melanoma. Sequencing used immunoSEQ multiplex PCR; TCRdb keeps in-frame clones, though not all of them. The sample consists of 30,000 or so clones, more than 85% of them appearing once. The material sequenced was CD8+ T cells from peripheral blood, taken from a patient given anti-PD-1 treatment. Every receptor here comes from a human donor with melanoma. CDR3s include the opening cysteine and the closing phenylalanine or tryptophan. Fields, in order: D gene, V gene, clone size, J gene, CDR3 protein, CDR3 DNA. The D gene is left open where the match is weak. Where a row states a size, it is once, few, many or the class of an expanded clone; other rows omit it.

d_call: TRBD1
v_call: TRBV28
clone_size: .
j_call: TRBJ2-1
cdr3_aa: CASSLPSGQTSSYNEQFF
cdr3_nt: TGTGCCAGCAGTTTACCCTCGGGACAGACGAGCTCCTACAATGAGCAGTTCTTC

d_call: TRBD1
v_call: TRBV6-5
clone_size: .
j_call: TRBJ1-1
cdr3_aa: CASSRDRATAEAFF
cdr3_nt: TGTGCCAGCAGCAGAGACAGGGCGACCGCTGAAGCTTTCTTT

d_call: .
v_call: TRBV27
clone_size: .
j_call: TRBJ1-3
cdr3_aa: CASSPQGLSGNTIYF
cdr3_nt: TGTGCCAGCAGTCCACAGGGTCTCTCTGGAAACACCATATATTTT

d_call: .
v_call: TRBV27
clone_size: few
j_call: TRBJ2-4
cdr3_aa: CASSRDSQNIQYF
cdr3_nt: TGTGCCAGCAGTCGGGACTCTCAAAACATTCAGTACTTC

d_call: .
v_call: TRBV5-5
clone_size: once
j_call: TRBJ2-7
cdr3_aa: CASSGTSYEQYF
cdr3_nt: TGTGCCAGCAGCGGTACATCCTACGAGCAGTACTTC

d_call: TRBD2
v_call: TRBV9
clone_size: .
j_call: TRBJ2-1
cdr3_aa: CASSGPRAGVSYNEQFF
cdr3_nt: TGTGCCAGCAGCGGGCCAAGGGCGGGAGTGTCCTACAATGAGCAGTTCTTC

d_call: TRBD2
v_call: TRBV28
clone_size: .
j_call: TRBJ2-1
cdr3_aa: CASRSGIAYNEQFF
cdr3_nt: TGTGCCAGCAGGAGCGGGATCGCCTACAATGAGCAGTTCTTC

d_call: TRBD1
v_call: TRBV3-1/TRBV3-2
clone_size: .
j_call: TRBJ1-4
cdr3_aa: CASSPPQGDEKLFF
cdr3_nt: TGTGCCAGCAGCCCCCCACAGGGGGATGAAAAACTGTTTTTT

d_call: TRBD2
v_call: TRBV6-5
clone_size: .
j_call: TRBJ2-3
cdr3_aa: CASSSGGALADTQYF
cdr3_nt: TGTGCCAGCAGTAGCGGGGGGGCGTTAGCAGATACGCAGTATTTT

d_call: .
v_call: TRBV6-1
clone_size: .
j_call: TRBJ1-2
cdr3_aa: CASSERPDISNYGYTF
cdr3_nt: TGTGCCAGCAGTGAAAGGCCAGATATTTCTAACTATGGCTACACCTTC

d_call: .
v_call: TRBV5-5
clone_size: .
j_call: TRBJ2-1
cdr3_aa: CASLRGDYNEQFF
cdr3_nt: TGTGCCAGCCTCCGGGGTGACTACAATGAGCAGTTCTTC

d_call: .
v_call: TRBV5-6
clone_size: .
j_call: TRBJ2-5
cdr3_aa: CASSLGPRTQETQYF
cdr3_nt: TGTGCCAGCAGCTTGGGACCTCGCACTCAAGAGACCCAGTACTTC

d_call: .
v_call: TRBV19
clone_size: .
j_call: TRBJ1-4
cdr3_aa: CASSIGRTNEKLFF
cdr3_nt: TGTGCCAGTAGTATAGGGAGAACTAATGAAAAACTGTTTTTT

d_call: .
v_call: TRBV10-3
clone_size: .
j_call: TRBJ2-5
cdr3_aa: CATQEAIQETQYF
cdr3_nt: TGTGCCACCCAGGAGGCTATCCAAGAGACCCAGTACTTC